Each of the 24 T cell receptor beta chains below was sequenced from the same sample in a study of shared clonotypes between healthy human individuals. CD45RO-negative, CCR7-selected cells formed the naive CD8 fraction, which excluded terminally differentiated effector memory CD45RA+ cells. The data were produced by immunoSEQ multiplex PCR, yet TCRdb's version contains in-frame clones alone and is incomplete. The sample has some 2.1 million clones, over 85% seen once. The sample taken for sequencing was naive CD8+ T cells from PBMCs. The receptors originated from a man aged 18 to 35 in good health. Some clones in this sample may be carry-over from other donors' samples.

This chain links TRBV5-6 with TRBJ2-7, with D perhaps TRBD2 (6 bases). Germline V gene sequence: CDR1 SGHDT, CDR2 YYEEEE. The CDR3 is 14 residues long. Trimming pared 0 bases from V and 3 bases from J, leaving 10 bases between. CDR3 coding DNA: TGTGCCAGCAGCTTGGGGCGGGGCTACTACGAGCAGTACTTC. Its protein is CASSLGRGYYEQYF.

V and J are TRBV15 and TRBJ2-3; D is undetermined. V was cut by 5 bases and J by 2 bases, with 17 bases left in between. The CDR3 runs to 16 residues. Germline V gene sequence: CDR1 LNHNV, CDR2 YYDKDF (reference sequence). CDR3 DNA: TGTGCCACCAGCGCACCGGCCGGGTCCTTCACAGATACGCAGTATTTT. This translates into CATSAPAGSFTDTQYF.

The V and J genes are TRBV6-6 and TRBJ2-7; 8 bases map to TRBD2. Trimming removed 0 bases from V and 2 bases from J; junction bases left unmatched: 3. The germline CDR1 and CDR2 sequences are MNHNY and SVGAGI (reference sequence). This CDR3 has 15 residues. This CDR3 reads CASSYSSGGAYEQYF. The CDR3 DNA follows: TGTGCCAGCAGTTACTCGAGCGGGGGAGCCTACGAGCAGTACTTC.

The chain links TRBV19 to TRBJ2-1; the D is unclear. Germline lookup yields CDR1 LNHDA and CDR2 SQIVND (reference sequence). V dropped 0 bases and J dropped 6 bases, with 6 bases sitting between them. The CDR3 contains 13 residues. The chain's CDR3 is CASSIEGINEQFF. Written as DNA, the CDR3 is TGTGCCAGTAGTATAGAAGGGATCAATGAGCAGTTCTTC.

The CDR3 here is CASSLVEQTYEQYF. In DNA form, the CDR3 reads TGTGCCAGCAGCCTGGTAGAGCAGACCTACGAGCAGTACTTC. V and J are TRBV5-6 and TRBJ2-7; D is unresolved. V lost 4 bases, J lost 2 bases, and 13 bases lay in between. This CDR3 contains 14 residues. Germline values: CDR1 SGHDT, CDR2 YYEEEE.

About this clone itself: Other DNA sequences within the sample encode an identical CDR3. The chain carries TRBV19 and TRBJ2-1; the match to TRBD2 covers 8 bases. The CDR3 contains 15 residues. Unmatched junction bases numbered 5, after V lost 7 bases and J lost 0 bases. The germline V gene encodes CDR1 LNHDA and CDR2 SQIVND (reference sequence). CDR3 sequence (DNA): TGTGCCAGTACCCTCGGGACTAGCTCCTACAATGAGCAGTTCTTC. Amino acid sequence: CASTLGTSSYNEQFF.

The sample holds one count of this clone. The rearrangement links TRBV25-1 to TRBJ1-2, with 11 bases lining up with TRBD1. In germline, CDR1 is MGHDK, CDR2 SYGVNS. The CDR3 consists of 15 residues. With 1 base clipped from V and 7 bases from J, the junction kept 5 bases outside the gene matches. CDR3 loop: CASSESGTGGFGYTF. In DNA, the CDR3 is TGTGCCAGCAGTGAATCTGGGACAGGGGGTTTTGGCTACACCTTC.

Points on this clone: Other DNA sequences in this specimen translate into the identical CDR3. This chain uses TRBV9 with TRBJ2-7; D ambiguous. Germline values: CDR1 SGDLS, CDR2 YYNGEE. With 0 bases removed from V and 3 bases from J, the gap between germline ends came to 10 bases. There are 14 residues in the CDR3. The CDR3 DNA is TGTGCCAGCAGCGTAGGGTCCGGTGGCTACGAGCAGTACTTC. This gives the protein CASSVGSGGYEQYF.

The genes are TRBV28 and TRBJ2-7; 7 positions match TRBD2. The V segment lost 8 bases and the J segment 3 bases; nucleotides outside the gene matches: 25. This CDR3 has 19 amino acids. The germline V gene encodes CDR1 MDHEN and CDR2 SYDVKM. The CDR3 spells CASYLPGTIVPASIYEQYF. The DNA for the CDR3 is TGTGCCAGCTACCTACCCGGGACTATCGTCCCAGCGTCCATCTACGAGCAGTACTTC.

In its sample, this clone was seen once. This chain joins TRBV28 and TRBJ2-1, with D possibly being TRBD1 (5 bases). The germline V and J ends were trimmed by 3 bases and 0 bases, with 9 bases remaining between them. CDR1 and CDR2 from the germline V gene are MDHEN and SYDVKM. This CDR3 comprises 15 residues. CDR3 coding DNA: TGTGCCAGCAGTTTTCAGGGCGACTCCTACAATGAGCAGTTCTTC. This gives the protein CASSFQGDSYNEQFF.

The rearrangement uses TRBV5-6 and TRBJ2-7; D perhaps matches TRBD1 (5 bases). Germline CDR1 reads SGHDT; CDR2 reads YYEEEE. CDR3 length: 16 residues. The V gene lost 2 bases and the J gene lost 2 bases, with 17 bases spanning the gap. The CDR3: CASSFGTGIIPYEQYF. In nucleotides, the CDR3 is TGTGCCAGCAGCTTTGGCACAGGAATTATCCCCTACGAGCAGTACTTC.

V is TRBV30 and J is TRBJ2-7; 9 nucleotides align to TRBD1. The CDR3 consists of 14 residues. Trimming at V came to 1 base and at J to 3 bases, leaving 4 bases not matched to a gene. Germline V lookup: CDR1 GTSNPN, CDR2 SVGIG (reference sequence). CDR3 bases: TGTGCCTGGAGTGAGGTGGGACAGGGCTACGAGCAGTACTTC. This translates into CAWSEVGQGYEQYF.

The rearrangement uses TRBV5-1 and TRBJ1-1; D not certain. The germline V gene has CDR1 SGHRS and CDR2 YFSETQ. V was clipped by 0 bases and J by 1 base, with 10 bases between them. This CDR3 spans 15 amino acids. The CDR3 here is CASSLGRSKNTEAFF. CDR3 sequence (DNA): TGCGCCAGCAGCTTGGGGAGATCTAAGAACACTGAAGCTTTCTTT.

The chain recombines TRBV2 with TRBJ2-7; D unclear. CDR1 is SNHLY, CDR2 FYNNEI, per germline. CDR3 length: 15 amino acids. Between the trimmed V and J ends, which lost 0 bases and 2 bases, there was a span of 11 bases. The CDR3 spells CASSEARTVAYEQYF. The CDR3 bases are TGTGCCAGCAGTGAAGCGCGAACAGTAGCCTACGAGCAGTACTTC. Variable domain in full (rest from reference TRBV2 and TRBJ2-7): EPEVTQTPSHQVTQMGQEVILRCVPISNHLYFYWYRQILGQKVEFLVSFYNNEISEKSEIFDDQFSVERPDGSNFTLKIRSTKLEDSAMYFCASSEARTVAYEQYFGPGTRLTVT.

V usage is TRBV7-8 and J usage is TRBJ2-1; D unclear. V lost 10 bases, J lost 6 bases, and 13 bases lay in between. Looked up from germline, CDR1 is SGHVS and CDR2 is FQNEAQ. The CDR3 runs to 12 residues. The CDR3 is CAITDSSNEQFF. The CDR3 nucleotides are TGTGCCATAACAGACTCTAGCAATGAGCAGTTCTTC.

The V call is TRBV7-9, the J call TRBJ1-5, with 7 bases that match TRBD1. The germline CDR1 and CDR2 sequences are SEHNR and FQNEAQ (reference sequence). Germline trimming cut 8 bases from V and 5 bases from J; bases unmatched to any gene: 6. The CDR3 has 13 amino acids. The CDR3 DNA is TGTGCCAGCGGGGAAGGGGGCCATCAGCCCCAGCATTTT. This gives the protein CASGEGGHQPQHF.

The chain combines TRBV27 with TRBJ2-2; D might be TRBD2 (5 bases). Germline V gives CDR1 MNHEY, CDR2 SMNVEV (reference sequence). CDR3 length: 16 amino acids. V was pared by 0 bases and J by 4 bases, with 12 bases between. CDR3 loop: CASSLSSGSGTGELFF. The CDR3 coding sequence is TGTGCCAGCAGTTTATCGTCGGGGTCGGGCACCGGGGAGCTGTTTTTT.

This chain connects TRBV25-1 to TRBJ2-7, with 7 positions matching TRBD1. The CDR3 loop spans 13 amino acids. Trimming removed 7 bases from V and 4 bases from J; junction bases left unmatched: 7. Germline V gives CDR1 MGHDK, CDR2 SYGVNS. CDR3 bases: TGTGCCAGCACAAACAGGGGTTTGTACGAGCAGTACTTC. Protein sequence: CASTNRGLYEQYF.

About this clone: The identical CDR3 is also encoded by other nucleotide sequences in the sample. This chain links TRBV7-9 with TRBJ2-7; 7 bases are shared with TRBD1. V shed 5 bases, J shed 1 base, and the junction held 8 bases outside the gene matches. The germline V gene encodes CDR1 SEHNR and CDR2 FQNEAQ (reference sequence). The CDR3 runs to 15 residues. Written as DNA, the CDR3 is TGTGCCAGCAGCCTAGAGACAGGGCCTTCCTACGAGCAGTACTTC. This codes for CASSLETGPSYEQYF.

The chain is built from TRBV28 and TRBJ2-1; 14 bases fit TRBD2. The CDR3 is made up of 14 amino acids. The V and J ends lost 7 bases and 10 bases, in that order; junction bases with no gene match: 6. Germline values: CDR1 MDHEN, CDR2 SYDVKM. This CDR3 reads CASTGLAGEGEQFF. The CDR3 DNA follows: TGTGCCAGCACGGGACTAGCGGGAGAGGGGGAGCAGTTCTTC.

The chain links TRBV27 to TRBJ2-7, with D tentatively TRBD1 (6 bases). Germline lookup yields CDR1 MNHEY and CDR2 SMNVEV (reference sequence). This CDR3 is 15 amino acids long. V lost 6 bases to trimming and J lost 7 bases, with 22 bases between them. In DNA form, the CDR3 reads TGTGCCAGCAGCCCCGGGCCAGGGGCGGTCGGTGAGCAGTACTTC. Its protein is CASSPGPGAVGEQYF.

The V gene is TRBV5-4, the J gene TRBJ2-7; D might be TRBD2 (6 bases). Trimming removed 4 bases at V and 4 bases at J, with 24 bases between. This CDR3 has 17 residues. The germline CDR1 and CDR2 sequences are SGHNT and YYREEE (reference sequence). The CDR3 sequence is CASSPEFGGTSGYEQYF. The CDR3, as DNA: TGTGCCAGCAGCCCAGAATTCGGCGGGACGTCAGGGTACGAGCAGTACTTC.

The CDR3 region has the DNA TGTGCCAGCAGTTTTACGGGGGTGACCGGCAATCAGCCCCAGCATTTT. Its translation is CASSFTGVTGNQPQHF. The rearrangement links TRBV28 to TRBJ1-5, with a tentative D call TRBD1 (5 bases). Trimming left V 3 bases short and J 2 bases short, with 14 bases between. CDR3 length: 16 residues. Germline CDR1 reads MDHEN; CDR2 reads SYDVKM.

For the CDR3, the DNA is TGTGCCAGCAGTTCAAGCCTCTTAGCGGGAGATATCTACGAGCAGTACTTC. Its protein product is CASSSSLLAGDIYEQYF. The chain links TRBV28 to TRBJ2-7; 9 bases are shared with TRBD2. Looked up from germline, CDR1 is MDHEN and CDR2 is SYDVKM. The CDR3 consists of 17 residues. J was trimmed by 3 bases and V by 4 bases; bases with no gene match: 13. The whole variable domain, filled in from reference TRBV28 and TRBJ2-7, reads DVKVTQSSRYLVKRTGEKVFLECVQDMDHENMFWYRQDPGLGLRLIYFSYDVKMKEKGDIPEGYSVSREKKERFSLILESASTNQTSMYLCASSSSLLAGDIYEQYFGPGTRLTVT.